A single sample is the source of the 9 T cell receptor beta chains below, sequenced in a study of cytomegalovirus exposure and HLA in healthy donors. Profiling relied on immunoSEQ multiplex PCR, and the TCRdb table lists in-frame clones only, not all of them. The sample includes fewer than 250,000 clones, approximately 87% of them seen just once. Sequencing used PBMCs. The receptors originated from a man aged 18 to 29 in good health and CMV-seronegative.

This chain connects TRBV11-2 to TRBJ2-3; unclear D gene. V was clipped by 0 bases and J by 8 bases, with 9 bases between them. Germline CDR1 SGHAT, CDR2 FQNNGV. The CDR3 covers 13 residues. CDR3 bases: TGTGCCAGCAGCTTAGAACCCAGTGCTACGCAGTATTTT. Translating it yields CASSLEPSATQYF.

The CDR3 reads CASSHAMSGYEQYF. CDR3 coding DNA: TGTGCCAGCAGTCACGCGATGAGTGGCTACGAGCAGTACTTC. The rearrangement joins TRBV13 to TRBJ2-7; D is ambiguous. This CDR3 contains 14 residues. V was trimmed by 6 bases and J by 3 bases, leaving 15 bases between them. CDR1 PRHDT and CDR2 FYEKMQ come from the germline V gene (reference sequence).

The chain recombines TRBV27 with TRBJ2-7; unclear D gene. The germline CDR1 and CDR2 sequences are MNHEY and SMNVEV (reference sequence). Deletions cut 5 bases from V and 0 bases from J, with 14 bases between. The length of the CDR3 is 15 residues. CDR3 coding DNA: TGTGCCAGCAGTCTTCGCTCTTGGAGCTCCTACGAGCAGTACTTC. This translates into CASSLRSWSSYEQYF.

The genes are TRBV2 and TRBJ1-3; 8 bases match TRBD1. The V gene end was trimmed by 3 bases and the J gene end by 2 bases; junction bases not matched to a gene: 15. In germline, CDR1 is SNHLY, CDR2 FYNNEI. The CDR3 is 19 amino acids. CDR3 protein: CASSDLSWDRRLTGNTIYF. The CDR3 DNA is TGTGCCAGCAGTGACCTCTCGTGGGACAGGAGGTTGACTGGAAACACCATATATTTT.

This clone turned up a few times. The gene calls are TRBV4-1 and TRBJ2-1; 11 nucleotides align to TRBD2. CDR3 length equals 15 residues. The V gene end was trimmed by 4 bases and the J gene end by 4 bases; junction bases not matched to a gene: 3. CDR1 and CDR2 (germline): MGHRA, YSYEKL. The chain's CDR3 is CASSPGLAEYNEQFF. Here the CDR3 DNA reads TGCGCCAGCAGCCCGGGACTAGCGGAGTACAATGAGCAGTTCTTC.

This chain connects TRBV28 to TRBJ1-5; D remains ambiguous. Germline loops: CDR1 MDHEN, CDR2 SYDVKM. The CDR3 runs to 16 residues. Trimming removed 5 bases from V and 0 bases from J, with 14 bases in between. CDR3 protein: CASSPLSSSSNQPQHF. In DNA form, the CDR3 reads TGTGCCAGCAGTCCTCTCTCGTCTAGTAGCAATCAGCCCCAGCATTTT.

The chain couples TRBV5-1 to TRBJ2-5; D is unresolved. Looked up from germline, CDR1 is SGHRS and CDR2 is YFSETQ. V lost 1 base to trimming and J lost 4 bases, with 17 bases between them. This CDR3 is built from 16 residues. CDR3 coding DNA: TGCGCCAGCAGCTTGACTGCACTACCTGAAATAGAGACCCAGTACTTC. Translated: CASSLTALPEIETQYF.

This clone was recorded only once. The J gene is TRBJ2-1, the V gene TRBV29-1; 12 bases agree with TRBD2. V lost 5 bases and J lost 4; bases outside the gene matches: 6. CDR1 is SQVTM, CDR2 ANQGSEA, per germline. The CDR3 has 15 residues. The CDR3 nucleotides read TGCAGCGTTATTAGACTAGCGGGGGAGTACAATGAGCAGTTCTTC. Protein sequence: CSVIRLAGEYNEQFF.

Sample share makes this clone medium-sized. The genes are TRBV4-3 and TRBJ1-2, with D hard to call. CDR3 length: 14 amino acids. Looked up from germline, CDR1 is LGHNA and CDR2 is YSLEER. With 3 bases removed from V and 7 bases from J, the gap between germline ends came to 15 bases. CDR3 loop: CASSHSEESSGYTF. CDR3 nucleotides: TGCGCCAGCAGCCATAGTGAAGAATCGTCTGGCTACACCTTC.